These T cell receptor beta chains were read from a single sample in a study of cytomegalovirus exposure and HLA in healthy donors. TCRdb's copy holds only in-frame clones and misses some; the assay was immunoSEQ multiplex PCR. The sample yields approximately 250,000 clones, roughly 84% seen once. Sequenced: PBMCs. These receptors all stem from a girl aged 2-10 years in good health and CMV-seronegative. The CDR3 runs from the conserved cysteine through the conserved F or W. A D gene is named only where the DNA matches it firmly. Size values are once, few and many counts, or a class for expanded clones, and some rows have none.

j_call,d_call,v_call,clone_size,cdr3_nt,cdr3_aa
TRBJ2-1,NA,TRBV2,once,TGTGCGGGGCAGGGGTACAATGAGCAGTTCTTC,CAGQGYNEQFF
TRBJ2-5,NA,TRBV15,NA,TGTGCCACCGGGGCGAACCCTCAAGAGACCCAGTACTTC,CATGANPQETQYF
TRBJ2-3,NA,TRBV6-5,NA,TGTGCCAGCGGTTTAGGGGCGGCTAGCACAGATACGCAGTATTTT,CASGLGAASTDTQYF
TRBJ2-5,NA,TRBV9,NA,TGTGCCAGCAGCGTAGCTGGGGGGGCCCCGACCCAGTACTTC,CASSVAGGAPTQYF
TRBJ2-3,TRBD1,TRBV6-1,NA,TGTGCCAGCAGTAGACAGGGGTTGAGCACAGATACGCAGTATTTT,CASSRQGLSTDTQYF
TRBJ2-2,TRBD2,TRBV30,NA,TGTGCCTGGAGCACTGGGTCCGGGACTAGCGGGAGAGGAACCGGGGAGCTGTTTTTT,CAWSTGSGTSGRGTGELFF
TRBJ2-5,TRBD1,TRBV4-1,NA,TGCGCCAGCAGCCATACAGGGGCTCCCGAGACCCAGTACTTC,CASSHTGAPETQYF
TRBJ1-5,NA,TRBV27,NA,TGTGCCAGCAGTTTTGGAGCACATCAGCCCCAGCATTTT,CASSFGAHQPQHF
TRBJ2-7,NA,TRBV5-6,few,TGTGCCAGCAGCTCGGGGTTCGAGCAGTACTTC,CASSSGFEQYF
TRBJ1-3,TRBD1,TRBV9,NA,TGTGCCAGCAGCGTAGAGGGGGCAACTGGAAACACCATATATTTT,CASSVEGATGNTIYF
TRBJ1-4,NA,TRBV11-2,NA,TGTGCCAGCAGCACGACGACAGGTGGCACAACTAATGAAAAACTGTTTTTT,CASSTTTGGTTNEKLFF
TRBJ2-7,TRBD2,TRBV5-1,NA,TGCGCCACCTCCACTAGCGGGGGTTCCTACGAGCAGTACTTC,CATSTSGGSYEQYF
TRBJ1-4,NA,TRBV5-1,NA,TGCGCCAGCAGCTTGGACTCCCGTGAAAAACTGTTTTTT,CASSLDSREKLFF
TRBJ2-1,NA,TRBV11-2,NA,TGTGCCAGCAGCTTATTCGGAGGGGGGGGCAATGAGCAGTTCTTC,CASSLFGGGGNEQFF
TRBJ1-1,NA,TRBV7-2,once,TGTGCCAGCAGCACGGGGGGGAAGAGCACTGAAGCTTTCTTT,CASSTGGKSTEAFF
TRBJ1-1,NA,TRBV29-1,NA,TGCAGCGTTGATCGACATTCCATGAACACTGAAGCTTTCTTT,CSVDRHSMNTEAFF